What follows are 20 T cell receptor beta chains derived from one specimen sequenced in a study of identifying expanded T cells in peripheral blood. Using immunoSEQ multiplex PCR, the repertoire was profiled, and TCRdb retains in-frame clones only, with some absent. The data contain some 81,000 clones, almost 85% of them singletons. Material: blood. The receptors derive from a person aged 18-70 years in good health.

The genes are TRBV7-6 and TRBJ2-6, with D possibly being TRBD1 or TRBD2 (5 bases each). Germline V gene sequence: CDR1 SGHVS, CDR2 FNYEAQ. With 0 bases removed from V and 0 bases from J, the gap between germline ends came to 9 bases. This CDR3 contains 17 residues. The CDR3: CASSLAQRGSGANVLTF. The CDR3 bases are TGTGCCAGCAGCTTAGCGCAGAGGGGCTCTGGGGCCAACGTCCTGACTTTC.

This clone was seen a single time. The chain is built from TRBV14 and TRBJ2-5; D is tentatively TRBD1 or TRBD2 (7 bases each). Germline CDR1 is SGHDN and CDR2 is FVKESK. V was cut by 0 bases and J by 2 bases, with 13 bases left in between. This CDR3 has 16 residues. The CDR3 loop is CASSQETGRGQETQYF. The CDR3, as DNA: TGTGCCAGCAGCCAAGAGACAGGGAGGGGACAAGAGACCCAGTACTTC.

V gene TRBV7-9 combines with J gene TRBJ2-7; 9 positions agree with TRBD1. Germline V lookup: CDR1 SEHNR, CDR2 FQNEAQ (reference sequence). Trimming at V came to 5 bases and at J to 4 bases, leaving 6 bases not matched to a gene. The CDR3 spans 14 residues. For the CDR3, the DNA is TGTGCCAGCAGCCCTCCGGGACAGGGTTACGAGCAGTACTTC. The encoded protein is CASSPPGQGYEQYF.

The chain carries TRBV19 and TRBJ2-2; 7 nucleotides line up with TRBD1. The CDR3 has 18 residues. The germline V gene encodes CDR1 LNHDA and CDR2 SQIVND (reference sequence). Trimming at V came to 1 base and at J to 0 bases, leaving 8 bases not matched to a gene. CDR3 sequence (DNA): TGTGCCAGTAGTATAGGGAACAGGGGCGCCGCGAACACCGGGGAGCTGTTTTTT. It yields the protein CASSIGNRGAANTGELFF.

This chain connects TRBV6-5 to TRBJ2-1; 7 positions match TRBD2. The junction had 16 bases not matched to a gene; V was cut back by 5 bases and J by 15 bases. This CDR3 contains 14 residues. Germline loops: CDR1 MNHEY, CDR2 SVGAGI. CDR3 in amino acids: CASSGEGFWASPFF. The CDR3 DNA reads TGTGCCAGCAGTGGGGAGGGGTTCTGGGCTTCGCCGTTCTTC.

There are a few counts of this clone. The chain combines TRBV5-1 with TRBJ2-1, with 8 bases matching TRBD1. V trimming: 3 bases; J trimming: 0 bases; junction bases outside the gene matches: 11. CDR3 length: 18 residues. Germline CDR1 is SGHRS and CDR2 is YFSETQ. The CDR3 nucleotides read TGCGCCAGCAGCTCCCCCCCGACAGGGGCCTTCTCCTACAATGAGCAGTTCTTC. It yields the protein CASSSPPTGAFSYNEQFF. Combining the CDR3 with reference TRBV5-1 and TRBJ2-1 gives the whole variable domain KAGVTQTPRYLIKTRGQQVTLSCSPISGHRSVSWYQQTPGQGLQFLFEYFSETQRNKGNFPGRFSGRQFSNSRSEMNVSTLELGDSALYLCASSSPPTGAFSYNEQFFGPGTRLTVL.

The chain combines TRBV25-1 with TRBJ2-2, with D possibly being TRBD1 (6 bases). CDR1 and CDR2 (germline): MGHDK, SYGVNS. The CDR3 has 16 residues. The V end was cut by 8 bases, the J end by 1 base, with 17 bases between. CDR3 sequence reads: CASGKTGPMNTGELFF. For the CDR3, the DNA is TGTGCCAGCGGTAAGACAGGTCCAATGAACACCGGGGAGCTGTTTTTT.

The rearrangement links TRBV2 to TRBJ1-5; D ambiguous. CDR3 length: 14 residues. CDR1 and CDR2 from the germline V gene are SNHLY and FYNNEI. V lost 1 base, J lost 2 bases, and 6 bases lay in between. The chain's CDR3 is CASSEEAGNQPQHF. The CDR3 DNA reads TGTGCCAGCAGTGAAGAGGCAGGCAATCAGCCCCAGCATTTT.

The V and J genes are TRBV6-1 and TRBJ2-7; 11 bases align to TRBD2. V dropped 2 bases and J dropped 6; count of bases not matched to a gene: 12. This CDR3 region has 17 residues. The germline V gene has CDR1 MNHNS and CDR2 SASEGT. The CDR3 DNA sequence: TGTGCCAGCAGTGAATCTGTTTCACTAGCGGGAGCTCTCGAGCAGTACTTC. Protein product: CASSESVSLAGALEQYF.

The genes are TRBV14 and TRBJ2-5; D not resolved. V was clipped by 0 bases and J by 2 bases, with 10 bases between them. Germline V gene sequence: CDR1 SGHDN, CDR2 FVKESK. CDR3 length equals 15 residues. The CDR3 sequence is CASSQDTRLQETQYF. The CDR3 coding sequence is TGTGCCAGCAGCCAAGATACAAGGCTACAAGAGACCCAGTACTTC.

The CDR3 nucleotides read TGTGCCAGCAGTTTAGTAGCGAGAAACGAGCAGTACTTC. Translating gives CASSLVARNEQYF. The gene calls are TRBV28 and TRBJ2-7; a possible D gene is TRBD2 (5 bases). V lost 2 bases and J 5 bases, leaving 10 bases between the germline ends. The CDR3 extends over 13 amino acids. CDR1 and CDR2 from the germline V gene are MDHEN and SYDVKM.

With regard to this clone: Its ends do not fully match the called genes, so a read error is possible. V is TRBV2 and J is TRBJ2-7; possible D gene TRBD2, 5 bases. This CDR3 comprises 13 residues. CDR1 is SNHLY and CDR2 is FYNNEI in the germline V gene. The CDR3 bases are TGTGCCAGCAGGGAAGTCGGGGTCTACGAGCAGTACTTC. Amino acids: CASREVGVYEQYF.

The rearrangement joins TRBV19 to TRBJ2-3; maybe TRBD2 (5 bases). From germline, CDR1 is LNHDA and CDR2 SQIVND (reference sequence). The CDR3 totals 13 residues. Trimming left V 6 bases short and J 4 bases short, with 11 bases between. CDR3 bases: TGTGCCAGTAGGCCCCTCGGGGCAGATACGCAGTATTTT. Translated: CASRPLGADTQYF.

The J gene is TRBJ2-5, the V gene TRBV2; TRBD2 agrees at 16 bases. The CDR3 is 16 residues long. In germline, CDR1 is SNHLY, CDR2 FYNNEI. The V segment lost 6 bases and the J segment 5 bases; nucleotides outside the gene matches: 6. CDR3 DNA: TGTGCCAGCAGGGGGACTAGCGGGAGGGGCGGGGAGACCCAGTACTTC. Protein sequence: CASRGTSGRGGETQYF.

The table lists this clone with a count of one. The V and J genes are TRBV7-2 and TRBJ2-2; D is undetermined. CDR1 and CDR2 (germline): SGHTA, FQGNSA. The CDR3 loop spans 16 amino acids. Trimming left V 2 bases short and J 1 base short, with 11 bases between. The CDR3 region has the DNA TGTGCCAGCAGCTTAAAAGAAATGTTGAACACCGGGGAGCTGTTTTTT. It is translated as CASSLKEMLNTGELFF.

This clone appeared a few times. The chain couples TRBV28 to TRBJ2-3; TRBD2 might be the D (6 bases). The CDR3 loop spans 16 amino acids. Germline CDR1 is MDHEN and CDR2 is SYDVKM. The V end was cut by 3 bases, the J end by 2 bases, with 15 bases between. The chain's CDR3 is CASSFSGRDLTDTQYF. The CDR3 DNA is TGTGCCAGCAGTTTTAGCGGTCGCGACCTCACAGATACGCAGTATTTT.

The chain combines TRBV18 with TRBJ1-1; 9 positions agree with TRBD1. The V segment lost 4 bases and the J segment 3 bases; nucleotides outside the gene matches: 9. This CDR3 comprises 16 residues. Germline-derived CDR1 and CDR2 are KGHSH and LQKENI. CDR3 loop: CASSQLTGGEDTEAFF. CDR3 in DNA: TGTGCCAGCTCACAACTAACAGGGGGCGAAGACACTGAAGCTTTCTTT.

V usage is TRBV13 and J usage is TRBJ2-7; TRBD2 agrees at 9 bases. This CDR3 region has 15 residues. After removal of 0 bases from V and 1 base from J, the junction contained 1 base not matched to a gene. CDR1 and CDR2 from the germline V gene are PRHDT and FYEKMQ (reference sequence). CDR3 in amino acids: CASSLGLAGSYEQYF. As DNA, the CDR3 is TGTGCCAGCAGCTTAGGGCTAGCGGGGTCCTACGAGCAGTACTTC.

The gene calls are TRBV5-1 and TRBJ2-7; D is possibly TRBD1 (5 bases). Germline CDR1 is SGHRS and CDR2 is YFSETQ. V lost 5 bases and J 6 bases, leaving 15 bases between the germline ends. This CDR3 has 13 residues. In nucleotides, the CDR3 is TGCGCCAGCAGGGGCCAGGGTGGCCGCGAGCAGTACTTC. Protein sequence: CASRGQGGREQYF.

V and J are TRBV28 and TRBJ1-2, with D perhaps matching TRBD1 (6 bases). Germline CDR1 and CDR2: MDHEN and SYDVKM. The CDR3 loop spans 16 amino acids. Between the trimmed V and J ends, which lost 3 bases and 5 bases, there was a span of 19 bases. The CDR3 here is CASSFGQTWVWYGYTF. The CDR3 DNA is TGTGCCAGCAGTTTTGGACAGACTTGGGTTTGGTATGGCTACACCTTC.